This T cell receptor (beta chain) was sequenced for a study of regulatory T cells in long-lasting Graves disease. Looking at the study overall: Graves' patients diagnosed newly had used antithyroid drugs under 3 months. Findings of the study overall: Having only a small sample size may have limited accuracy. Newly diagnosed patients shared 850 to 1,000 public clonotypes; persistent patients shared approximately 2,700.

The V and J ends lost 0 bases and 0 bases respectively, with 21 bases between them. In germline, CDR1 is GTSNPN, CDR2 SVGIG (reference sequence). The CDR3 is 19 amino acids. Time point noted: newly diagnosed GD, antithyroid drugs for less than 3 months. There was RNA extracted from PBMCs, and the TCR library was made from it. An endocrinology department located in Xi'an, China, was where the patients came from. To make TCR beta libraries, researchers used iRepertoire HTBI primers and Arm-PCR of CDR3 regions. TCRdb recomputed calls from the multiplex PCR reads with MiXCR, one row per CDR3 protein. The sample holds some 250,000 distinct CDR3 sequences, around 20% seen once. This clonotype was observed a handful of times. Its matching antigen is unknown.

This receptor was obtained from a female donor with Graves disease. The source material was peripheral blood mononuclear cells (PBMCs), sampled at new diagnosis, from a patient treated with antithyroid drugs. This sequence joins TRBV30 and TRBJ1-5; no clear D gene. CDR3 sequence reads: CAWSVGMRGRDYSNQPQHF. The CDR3 DNA reads as TGTGCCTGGAGTGTAGGGATGCGGGGAAGGGATTATAGCAATCAGCCCCAGCATTTT.